This entry lists 23 T cell receptor beta chains sequenced from one sample in a study of a mutant IDH1 vaccine in newly diagnosed glioma. As for time point: week 5, during vaccination. Doses consisted of 300 ug of mutant IDH1 20-mer peptide each, paired with topical imiquimod. For these receptors, no antigen is known. Produced via immunoSEQ multiplex PCR; TCRdb's table is partial and in-frame only. The sample lists about 53,000 clones, approximately 80% occurring once. Specimen: PBMCs, collected from a glioma patient whose treatment included an IDH1 peptide vaccine. The source of these receptors is a woman aged 18-30 years with glioma. Some clones in this sample may be carry-over from other donors' samples.

The chain uses TRBV27 and TRBJ1-2; D perhaps matches TRBD1 (5 bases). There are 13 residues in the CDR3. Germline CDR1 reads MNHEY; CDR2 reads SMNVEV (reference sequence). Trimming removed 5 bases at V and 3 bases at J, with 10 bases between. This chain's CDR3 is CASSMGLYYGYTF. The CDR3, as DNA: TGTGCCAGCAGTATGGGGCTCTACTATGGCTACACCTTC.

This sequence joins TRBV6-1 and TRBJ1-4, with 8 nucleotides matching TRBD1. The CDR3 sequence is 13 residues long. V lost 3 bases to trimming and J lost 6 bases; unmatched junction nucleotides: 0. Germline V gene sequence: CDR1 MNHNS, CDR2 SASEGT. CDR3 region: CASSDRGHEKLFF. The CDR3 DNA is TGTGCCAGCAGTGACAGGGGGCATGAAAAACTGTTTTTT.

V gene TRBV7-2 combines with J gene TRBJ2-5, with D perhaps TRBD1 (5 bases). In germline, CDR1 is SGHTA, CDR2 FQGNSA. Trimming took 7 bases from V and 7 from J, leaving 19 bases between them. This CDR3 has 14 amino acids. The CDR3 sequence: CASTVDSTRGTQYF. CDR3 nucleotide sequence: TGTGCCAGCACCGTAGACAGCACAAGGGGGACCCAGTACTTC. Filled out from reference TRBV7-2 and TRBJ2-5, the complete variable domain reads GAGVSQSPSNKVTEKGKDVELRCDPISGHTALYWYRQSLGQGLEFLIYFQGNSAPDKSGLPSDRFSAERTGGSVSTLTIQRTQQEDSAVYLCASTVDSTRGTQYFGPGTRLLVL.

The chain employs TRBV6-1 and TRBJ2-7, with TRBD1 as a possible D gene (6 bases). Germline V gives CDR1 MNHNS, CDR2 SASEGT. CDR3 length: 14 residues. V gave up 11 bases and J gave up 2 bases, with 19 bases separating them. The chain's CDR3 is CACQGRSPPYEQYF. For the CDR3, the DNA is TGTGCCTGTCAGGGGCGGTCCCCGCCCTACGAGCAGTACTTC.

The rearrangement links TRBV7-2 to TRBJ1-6; D may be TRBD1 (6 bases). The germline V gene encodes CDR1 SGHTA and CDR2 FQGNSA. The CDR3 spans 18 residues. Trimming pared 0 bases from V and 9 bases from J, leaving 21 bases between. The CDR3 loop reads CASSLASNNGGPISPLHF. The CDR3 DNA follows: TGTGCCAGCAGCTTAGCATCAAATAACGGGGGCCCAATTTCACCCCTCCACTTT.

The rearrangement links TRBV5-5 to TRBJ1-2; D not resolved. The CDR3 is 13 amino acids. V was cut by 4 bases and J by 1 base, with 8 bases left in between. The germline V gene encodes CDR1 SGHKS and CDR2 YYEKEE (reference sequence). CDR3 region: CASSRLRNYGYTF. The CDR3 DNA sequence: TGTGCCAGCAGCCGGTTGCGTAACTATGGCTACACCTTC.

This clone was observed a single time. The chain uses TRBV5-5 and TRBJ2-1; 7 bases are a match to TRBD1. The trim removed 4 bases at V and 2 bases at J, leaving 9 bases unmatched. The CDR3 has 16 amino acids. CDR1 and CDR2 from the germline V gene are SGHKS and YYEKEE (reference sequence). The CDR3 loop reads CASSRPSTGAYNEQFF. The CDR3 nucleotides are TGTGCCAGCAGCCGACCATCAACAGGGGCCTACAATGAGCAGTTCTTC.

The V call is TRBV7-3, the J call TRBJ2-7, with TRBD2 identical over 14 bases. The CDR3 contains 15 residues. Germline V gene lookup returns CDR1 SGHTA and CDR2 FQGTGA. Trimming at V came to 3 bases and at J to 4 bases, leaving 2 bases not matched to a gene. The CDR3 loop reads CASSLGLAGEYEQYF. The CDR3 nucleotides read TGTGCCAGCAGCTTGGGACTAGCGGGAGAGTACGAGCAGTACTTC.

The table lists this clone with a count of one. V gene TRBV5-5 combines with J gene TRBJ2-2; 12 bases align to TRBD2. With 3 bases clipped from V and 5 bases from J, the junction kept 5 bases outside the gene matches. The CDR3 is 16 amino acids. CDR1 is SGHKS, CDR2 YYEKEE, per germline (reference sequence). CDR3 residues: CASSSLAGGTTGELFF. CDR3 DNA: TGTGCCAGCAGCTCCCTAGCGGGGGGGACTACCGGGGAGCTGTTTTTT.

The chain recombines TRBV4-1 with TRBJ1-2, with D uncertain. V was pared by 1 base and J by 8 bases, with 11 bases between. There are 13 residues in the CDR3. Germline-derived CDR1 and CDR2 are MGHRA and YSYEKL. In nucleotides, the CDR3 is TGCGCCAGCAGCCAAGTGGGTGGCGGCGGCTACACCTTC. It translates to CASSQVGGGGYTF.

The J gene is TRBJ1-2, the V gene TRBV6-5; no definite D call. Germline loops: CDR1 MNHEY, CDR2 SVGAGI. V lost 2 bases to trimming and J lost 7 bases, with 14 bases between them. The CDR3 contains 14 residues. The CDR3 region has the DNA TGTGCCAGCAGTTACGGAAACCAGGCTAGTGGCTACACCTTC. This gives the protein CASSYGNQASGYTF.

The gene calls are TRBV6-1 and TRBJ2-2, with 7 bases identical to TRBD2. Germline CDR1 is MNHNS and CDR2 is SASEGT. The junction had 13 bases not matched to a gene; V was cut back by 4 bases and J by 2 bases. The CDR3 consists of 18 residues. The CDR3 sequence: CASSGVLRTSRNTGELFF. The CDR3 region has the DNA TGTGCCAGCAGTGGAGTTCTCCGGACTAGTAGAAACACCGGGGAGCTGTTTTTT.

V is TRBV5-1 and J is TRBJ1-2; no firm D call. CDR1 SGHRS and CDR2 YFSETQ come from the germline V gene. V was pared by 4 bases and J by 3 bases, with 19 bases between. The length of the CDR3 is 16 residues. CDR3 region: CASSGGLVSVYYGYTF. The DNA for the CDR3 is TGCGCCAGCAGCGGAGGACTTGTGAGTGTATACTATGGCTACACCTTC.

The chain recombines TRBV4-2 with TRBJ1-2; 9 bases match TRBD1. The CDR3 is 15 amino acids. V shed 6 bases, J shed 2 bases, and the junction held 7 bases outside the gene matches. Per germline, CDR1 LGHNA and CDR2 YNFKEQ. DNA of the CDR3: TGTGCCAGCAGACAGGCCGGGACAGGGAACTATGGCTACACCTTC. This translates into CASRQAGTGNYGYTF.

The rearrangement uses TRBV19 and TRBJ2-7; TRBD1 matches 10 bases. This CDR3 comprises 16 residues. Looked up from germline, CDR1 is LNHDA and CDR2 is SQIVND (reference sequence). Trimming at V came to 2 bases and at J to 3 bases, leaving 7 bases not matched to a gene. The CDR3 spells CASSISGTGADYEQYF. The CDR3 DNA follows: TGTGCCAGTAGTATAAGCGGGACAGGGGCGGACTACGAGCAGTACTTC.

The gene calls are TRBV27 and TRBJ2-7; D is possibly TRBD1 (7 bases). This CDR3 has 13 residues. Germline CDR1 reads MNHEY; CDR2 reads SMNVEV (reference sequence). Trimming removed 8 bases at V and 5 bases at J, with 16 bases between. The CDR3 DNA follows: TGTGCCAGCCGGATCAGGGGGGCCGACGAGCAGTACTTC. Translated, it gives CASRIRGADEQYF.

The chain is built from TRBV6-5 and TRBJ2-1, with D uncertain. Germline assignment: CDR1 MNHEY and CDR2 SVGAGI. This CDR3 contains 14 residues. Trimming cost V 5 bases and J 2 bases, with 10 bases left between them. CDR3 sequence: CASSRVGTYNEQFF. CDR3 coding DNA: TGTGCCAGCAGTAGGGTAGGCACCTACAATGAGCAGTTCTTC.

The J gene is TRBJ2-5, the V gene TRBV5-6; D not resolved. CDR1 is SGHDT, CDR2 YYEEEE, per germline. V was clipped by 0 bases and J by 4 bases, with 4 bases between them. The CDR3 loop spans 12 amino acids. The CDR3 nucleotides read TGTGCCAGCAGCTTGGATCGAGAGACCCAGTACTTC. It codes for CASSLDRETQYF.

The chain links TRBV5-1 to TRBJ1-4; 9 nucleotides align to TRBD1. The CDR3 spans 14 residues. The germline CDR1 and CDR2 sequences are SGHRS and YFSETQ. The V segment lost 4 bases and the J segment 8 bases; nucleotides outside the gene matches: 6. CDR3 nucleotides: TGCGCCAGCAGCACTTCCGGGACAGGGGAAAAACTGTTTTTT. This codes for CASSTSGTGEKLFF.

The chain has TRBV29-1 and TRBJ1-1; 9 bases are shared with TRBD1. The V segment lost 3 bases and the J segment 1 base; nucleotides outside the gene matches: 3. Germline-derived CDR1 and CDR2 are SQVTM and ANQGSEA. The CDR3 loop spans 14 amino acids. The CDR3 DNA is TGCAGCGTTGATGGGACAGGGCAGAACACTGAAGCTTTCTTT. As protein: CSVDGTGQNTEAFF.

The chain combines TRBV5-4 with TRBJ1-2; 7 bases agree with TRBD1. The CDR3 covers 15 residues. The V gene end was trimmed by 4 bases and the J gene end by 0 bases; junction bases not matched to a gene: 6. The V gene's germline CDR1 is SGHNT and CDR2 YYREEE (reference sequence). CDR3 in amino acids: CASSAGTASNYGYTF. The CDR3 bases are TGTGCCAGCAGCGCCGGGACAGCCTCTAACTATGGCTACACCTTC.

The sample holds a few counts of this clone. The CDR3: CASRQGQDEKLFF. CDR3 nucleotides: TGTGCCAGCAGACAGGGACAGGATGAAAAACTGTTTTTT. The chain carries TRBV13 and TRBJ1-4, with 8 bases matching TRBD1. V lost 6 bases, J lost 6 bases, and 3 bases stayed unmatched. The CDR3 consists of 13 residues. The germline gives CDR1 PRHDT, CDR2 FYEKMQ (reference sequence).

The rearrangement joins TRBV19 to TRBJ2-2; D gene ambiguous. Trimming removed 7 bases from V and 0 bases from J, with 12 bases in between. The V gene's germline CDR1 is LNHDA and CDR2 SQIVND (reference sequence). CDR3 length: 15 amino acids. The DNA for the CDR3 is TGTGCCAGTACCCCTTGGGCAGCGAACACCGGGGAGCTGTTTTTT. This codes for CASTPWAANTGELFF.